This T cell receptor (beta chain) emerged from a study of CD8 T cells in Susac syndrome. Study-wide results and limits: The study admitted that it had a relatively small number of individuals in its TCR sequencing and HLA analysis.

A remark on this clonotype: No antigen is known for it.

The V gene end was trimmed by 6 bases and the J gene end by 5 bases; junction bases not matched to a gene: 9. The CDR3 loop spans 14 amino acids. An amount of RNA that ranged from roughly 0.45 to 1 ug was reverse transcribed with random hexamers. TCR beta CDR3 was amplified by immunoSEQ covering 54 Vbeta and 13 Jbeta. MiXCR, applied by TCRdb to the immunoSEQ multiplex PCR reads, yields one record per CDR3 protein. The sample consists of around 270,000 distinct CDR3 sequences, approximately 90% of them appearing once. The sample comprised CD8+ T cells from PBMCs. This rearrangement joins TRBV12-3 or TRBV12-4 to TRBJ2-7; 8 bases line up with TRBD1. The clonotype originates from a human donor with multiple sclerosis. CDR3 sequence: CASSRTGFADEQYF. Written as DNA, the CDR3 is TGTGCCAGCAGCCGGACAGGGTTCGCGGACGAGCAGTACTTC.